This entry features one TCR beta chain sequence. Seattle participants joined during active infection and were tracked over time. This specimen belongs to a study of blood T cell repertoires in COVID-19. As for the study in general: Acute and convalescent COVID-19 samples came from the United States, Italy and Spain. Sources were T cells, B-cell-depleted T cells, or PBMCs; the material itself was cDNA or gDNA.

The table came from immunoSEQ multiplex PCR; TCRdb's copy has only in-frame clones and leaves some out. Among roughly 160,000 clones listed, approximately 91% were seen once. The sequence came from a man aged 18-30 years with COVID-19, enrolled during active disease. The source material was peripheral blood.

CDR3 coding DNA: TGCGCCAGCAGCTTTCTTACCGGACAGGGGACCGGAGGCGGGGAGCTGTTTTTT. Its translation: CASSFLTGQGTGGGELFF. V gene TRBV5-1 combines with J gene TRBJ2-2; 9 bases map to TRBD1. J was trimmed by 7 bases and V by 2 bases; bases with no gene match: 15. Germline V gene data show CDR1 as SGHRS and CDR2 as YFSETQ. This CDR3 is built from 18 residues.